The sequence of this T cell receptor (beta chain) was determined in a study of OX40 agonist ivuxolimab in advanced cancers. The CDR3 loop spans 12 amino acids. With 3 bases removed from V and 0 bases from J, the gap between germline ends came to 3 bases. Germline V gene data show CDR1 as SGDLS and CDR2 as YYNGEE. The repertoire was sequenced with immunoSEQ multiplex PCR; TCRdb's copy has only in-frame clones and lacks some. The data hold fewer than 6,500 clones, with about 73% observed a single time. This clone has only one observation. The source was CD4+ or CD8+ T cells sorted from blood, collected in a trial of the OX40 agonist ivuxolimab. The chain carries TRBV9 and TRBJ1-2; D is unresolved. The sequence derives from an adult with an advanced solid tumor such as melanoma, head and neck, liver or kidney cancer. CDR3 sequence: CASSGPNYGYTF. Here the CDR3 DNA reads TGTGCCAGCAGCGGCCCTAACTATGGCTACACCTTC.